One sample yielded the 26 T cell receptor beta chains listed below, sequenced in a study of T-cell reconstitution after alpha-beta-depleted transplantation in children. This sample's TCRbeta library carried unique molecular identifier barcodes. TCRdb processed the PCR reads anew with MiXCR; each CDR3 protein has one entry. The sample includes roughly 590,000 distinct CDR3 sequences, approximately 16% of them seen just once. Sequencing was performed on PBMCs from the stem cell graft donor, taken from the stem cell graft. The receptors come from a human donor who donated a stem cell graft to a child with acute myeloid leukemia.

V is TRBV5-1 and J is TRBJ1-2; D gene unclear. Germline CDR1 and CDR2: SGHRS and YFSETQ. The CDR3 runs to 14 residues. Trimming cost V 0 bases and J 3 bases, with 9 bases left between them. In nucleotides, the CDR3 is TGCGCCAGCAGCTTGGAGGGCAAAGACTATGGCTACACCTTC. Translating it yields CASSLEGKDYGYTF. Full variable domain (rest looked up from reference TRBV5-1 and TRBJ1-2): KAGVTQTPRYLIKTRGQQVTLSCSPISGHRSVSWYQQTPGQGLQFLFEYFSETQRNKGNFPGRFSGRQFSNSRSEMNVSTLELGDSALYLCASSLEGKDYGYTFGSGTRLTVV.

This clonotype was counted many times. The V call is TRBV20-1, the J call TRBJ2-1, with D maybe TRBD1 (5 bases). In germline, CDR1 is DFQATT, CDR2 SNEGSKA (reference sequence). V lost 5 bases to trimming and J lost 1 base, with 12 bases between them. The CDR3 consists of 14 residues. This CDR3 reads CSAPPRVSYNEQFF. CDR3 nucleotide sequence: TGCAGTGCTCCTCCCAGGGTATCCTACAATGAGCAGTTCTTC.

This clonotype was observed once. This may be a read error, as it is one base from a much larger clone. The CDR3 does not end in the conserved phenylalanine or tryptophan, so this is likely a read error. The rearrangement joins TRBV7-2 to TRBJ1-1; D call uncertain. The CDR3 covers 12 residues. V lost 5 bases, J lost 6 bases, and 10 bases lay in between. Germline CDR1 is SGHTA and CDR2 is FQGNSA. CDR3 nucleotide sequence: TGTGCCAGCAGCCTCCGGGTGTCTGAAGCTTTCCTT. This codes for CASSLRVSEAFL.

Only a few counts were recorded for this clonotype. CDR3 loop: CAWSLETGITEAFF. In nucleotides, the CDR3 is TGTGCCTGGAGTTTAGAGACAGGGATCACTGAAGCTTTCTTT. The V and J genes are TRBV30 and TRBJ1-1, with 7 positions matching TRBD1. V gave up 2 bases and J gave up 4 bases; unmatched junction bases: 7. The CDR3 is 14 residues long. Per germline, CDR1 GTSNPN and CDR2 SVGIG (reference sequence).

This clonotype was observed a few times. This rearrangement joins TRBV7-9 to TRBJ2-7, with TRBD2 matching over 11 bases. The V gene's germline CDR1 is SEHNR and CDR2 FQNEAQ (reference sequence). The CDR3 has 14 residues. The J segment lost 7 bases and the V segment lost 4 bases, leaving 6 bases of the junction unmatched. Written as DNA, the CDR3 is TGTGCCAGCAGCTCGGGACTAGCGGCGAGTGAGCAGTACGTC. Translation gives CASSSGLAASEQYV.

The chain employs TRBV12-3 or TRBV12-4 and TRBJ2-3; 8 nucleotides align to TRBD1. The ends lost 5 bases at V and 3 bases at J; junction bases unmatched: 10. The CDR3 is made up of 16 amino acids. The CDR3, as DNA: TGTGCCAGCAGTGCTAGGACAGGGAAGAGGACAGATACGCAGTATTTT. Its protein is CASSARTGKRTDTQYF.

This clonotype was detected a few times. The V gene is TRBV7-8, the J gene TRBJ1-2; 11 bases are shared with TRBD1. CDR1 and CDR2 (germline): SGHVS, FQNEAQ. V was pared by 1 base and J by 6 bases, with 7 bases of the junction left unmatched. There are 16 residues in the CDR3. The CDR3 is CASSLGTGGANNGYTF. CDR3 bases: TGTGCCAGCAGCTTAGGGACAGGGGGCGCAAATAATGGCTACACCTTC.

Comment on this clonotype: The conserved phenylalanine or tryptophan is not found at the CDR3 terminus, so this likely reflects a read error. The J gene is TRBJ2-3, the V gene TRBV5-6; TRBD1 matches 9 bases. Germline CDR1 reads SGHDT; CDR2 reads YYEEEE. The V segment lost 0 bases and the J segment 2 bases; nucleotides outside the gene matches: 4. This CDR3 contains 16 residues. The CDR3: CASSLADRGTTDTQYS. The DNA of the CDR3 is TGTGCCAGCAGCTTGGCCGACAGGGGGACCACAGATACGCAGTATTCT.

Ten or more counts support this clonotype. This chain uses TRBV20-1 with TRBJ2-1; D is perhaps TRBD2 (7 bases). The CDR3 extends over 14 amino acids. Trimming took 7 bases from V and 4 from J, leaving 17 bases between them. CDR1 and CDR2 (germline): DFQATT, SNEGSKA (reference sequence). CDR3 coding DNA: TGCAGTGGGGAGGAGGGGGGGGGTTACAATGAGCAGTTCTTC. Protein: CSGEEGGGYNEQFF.

This sequence joins TRBV15 and TRBJ2-5; TRBD2 aligns across 13 bases. Germline values: CDR1 LNHNV, CDR2 YYDKDF (reference sequence). The CDR3 extends over 18 amino acids. Losses at the gene ends were 1 base for V and 1 base for J; bases not matched to a gene: 6. CDR3 bases: TGTGCCACCAGCAGAGCCATAAGACTAGCGGGGGGCCAAGAGACCCAGTACTTC. Encoded protein: CATSRAIRLAGGQETQYF.

The rearrangement links TRBV7-2 to TRBJ1-5; no firm D call. This CDR3 contains 15 residues. The V end lost 1 base, the J end lost 3 bases, and 10 bases lay between the germline ends. Germline V gene sequence: CDR1 SGHTA, CDR2 FQGNSA. The CDR3 DNA sequence: TGTGCCAGCAGCTTAGAACAGTCCCACAATCAGCCCCAGCATTTT. Translating it yields CASSLEQSHNQPQHF.

This clonotype was observed many times. This chain links TRBV15 with TRBJ2-7; weak D call: TRBD2 (5 bases). V lost 0 bases and J lost 3, with 15 bases in between. CDR1 and CDR2 from the germline V gene are LNHNV and YYDKDF (reference sequence). The CDR3 has 16 residues. The CDR3 reads CATSRDLAGSGYEQYF. CDR3 sequence (DNA): TGTGCCACCAGCAGAGATCTAGCCGGGTCGGGCTACGAGCAGTACTTC.

This clonotype was counted a few times. The V and J genes are TRBV20-1 and TRBJ1-5, with D possibly matching TRBD1 (5 bases). Germline loops: CDR1 DFQATT, CDR2 SNEGSKA (reference sequence). This CDR3 comprises 13 residues. Trimming pared 6 bases from V and 0 bases from J, leaving 9 bases between. CDR3 DNA sequence: TGCAGTGCCCATGACAGTAGCAATCAGCCCCAGCATTTT. As protein: CSAHDSSNQPQHF.

Points on this clonotype: A much larger clone differs from this one at a single base, so this may be a read error. The chain uses TRBV4-2 and TRBJ2-1; 13 bases match TRBD2. With V trimmed by 6 bases and J by 8 bases, 4 bases remained unmatched. The CDR3 is made up of 14 amino acids. In germline, CDR1 is LGHNA, CDR2 YNFKEQ. CDR3 coding DNA: TGTGCCAGCAGACTAGCGGGGGGGCCCCATGAGCAGTTCTTC. Translation gives CASRLAGGPHEQFF.

This clonotype was detected only a few times. This rearrangement joins TRBV18 to TRBJ1-1, with D unclear. This CDR3 spans 12 amino acids. Germline CDR1 reads KGHSH; CDR2 reads LQKENI. V lost 4 bases and J 6 bases, leaving 9 bases between the germline ends. CDR3 sequence (DNA): TGTGCCAGCTCACAATCTGGGGCTGAAGCTTTCTTT. Translating it yields CASSQSGAEAFF.

This clonotype has at least ten counts. The rearrangement uses TRBV12-3 or TRBV12-4 and TRBJ2-1; perhaps D is TRBD1 or TRBD2 (5 bases each). This CDR3 region has 11 residues. Trimming stripped 6 bases from V and 14 bases from J, with 14 bases between. CDR3 nucleotides: TGTGCCAGCAGGACCGGGACCATGGAGTTCTTC. As protein: CASRTGTMEFF.

The V gene is TRBV7-9, the J gene TRBJ2-5; possible D gene TRBD2, 6 bases. Trimming left V 5 bases short and J 4 bases short, with 20 bases between. Germline V gene data show CDR1 as SEHNR and CDR2 as FQNEAQ (reference sequence). This CDR3 has 16 residues. CDR3 in DNA: TGTGCCAGCAGCACGATCGGAGCGGCGGGGTTAGAGACCCAGTACTTC. Amino acids: CASSTIGAAGLETQYF.

This clonotype was found a few times. The chain recombines TRBV29-1 with TRBJ2-6; no firm D call. The V gene's germline CDR1 is SQVTM and CDR2 ANQGSEA. Trimming removed 4 bases at V and 3 bases at J, with 16 bases between. The CDR3 length is 16 residues. The CDR3 DNA reads TGCAGCGTTGCAGACCGCGGAACCTTTGGGGCCAACGTCCTGACTTTC. It encodes CSVADRGTFGANVLTF.

This clonotype was recorded at least ten times. The chain carries TRBV7-2 and TRBJ1-1; D perhaps matches TRBD1 (6 bases). Germline CDR1 and CDR2: SGHTA and FQGNSA. The CDR3 loop spans 13 amino acids. V was cut by 4 bases and J by 3 bases, with 9 bases left in between. The CDR3 DNA follows: TGTGCCAGCAGCTCCAGGGGCGACACTGAAGCTTTCTTT. Its translation is CASSSRGDTEAFF.

The V gene is TRBV12-3 or TRBV12-4, the J gene TRBJ2-1; D is unresolved. The V end was cut by 0 bases, the J end by 8 bases, with 17 bases between. This CDR3 spans 16 amino acids. The CDR3 region has the DNA TGTGCCAGCAGTTTAGCAACAGCCGTCCCTTGGGATGAGCAGTTCTTC. Its protein is CASSLATAVPWDEQFF.

The chain employs TRBV7-9 and TRBJ2-7, with TRBD1 identical over 9 bases. There are 15 residues in the CDR3. V trimming: 1 base; J trimming: 5 bases; junction bases outside the gene matches: 6. CDR1 SEHNR and CDR2 FQNEAQ come from the germline V gene (reference sequence). DNA of the CDR3: TGTGCCAGCAGCTTAGTAGGACAGGGGAGCGACGAGCAGTACTTC. Amino acid sequence: CASSLVGQGSDEQYF.

This rearrangement joins TRBV12-3 or TRBV12-4 to TRBJ2-7, with D maybe TRBD2 (6 bases). V shed 7 bases and J shed 3 bases, with 16 bases lying between them. The CDR3 consists of 14 residues. CDR3 DNA: TGTGCCAGCACCCTCGGACTGCGGGACTACGAGCAGTACTTC. Translated, it gives CASTLGLRDYEQYF.

The V call is TRBV24-1, the J call TRBJ2-1; D not certain. The CDR3 is 16 residues long. Per the germline V gene, CDR1 is KGHDR and CDR2 is SFDVKD. With 2 bases removed from V and 0 bases from J, the gap between germline ends came to 10 bases. The CDR3 bases are TGTGCCACCAGTGATTCAGGCTCAGGCTCCTACAATGAGCAGTTCTTC. This encodes CATSDSGSGSYNEQFF.

The genes are TRBV11-2 and TRBJ2-7; D may be TRBD1 (5 bases). V lost 3 bases and J lost 3, with 12 bases in between. From germline, CDR1 is SGHAT and CDR2 FQNNGV. This CDR3 has 14 residues. The CDR3 loop is CASSFDRSIYEQYV. The CDR3 DNA is TGTGCCAGCAGCTTTGACAGATCAATCTACGAGCAGTACGTC.

This clonotype turned up a few times. CDR3 sequence: CASSLYEPLATDTQYF. The CDR3 DNA reads as TGTGCCAGCAGTTTATACGAGCCTTTAGCCACAGATACGCAGTATTTT. This rearrangement joins TRBV12-3 or TRBV12-4 to TRBJ2-3; D call uncertain. The CDR3 totals 16 residues. Trimming took off 2 bases at V and 2 bases at J, with 14 bases between the two ends.

This clonotype showed up many times. J is TRBJ1-5 and V is TRBV12-3 or TRBV12-4; D remains unclear. This CDR3 is 12 amino acids long. V was cut by 6 bases and J by 7 bases, with 10 bases left in between. Here the CDR3 DNA reads TGTGCCAGCAGCTTGTTGGGACAGCCCCAGCATTTT. This sequence encodes CASSLLGQPQHF.